This T cell receptor beta chain is drawn from a study of blood T cells in healthy people across ages (dated by TCRdb to between 2014 and 2017). Background on the whole study: Template switching captured roughly one uniquely barcoded TCR beta cDNA molecule per two T cells in model experiments. Age-related changes in TCR beta repertoire diversity were measured in the study by deep sequencing normalized with unique cDNA molecular identifiers. Using the same blood draw, the study looked at two additional independent replicas of 1 million unique cDNA reads for two donors, one aged 18 to 29 and the other aged 80 or older. Four age groups were formed from the donors: young (average about 15 years), middle-aged (approximately 40), aged (over 55) and long-lived (around 80). To avoid experimental bias, donors of different ages were spread randomly across the sequencing lanes. General conclusions and limits of the study: Observed TCR beta diversity per million T cells fell roughly linearly with age, and a significant reduction was already apparent by age approximately 40. Because donor CMV infection status was unknown, age-related changes in expanded clonotypes were potentially confounded. Compared with the aged group, more naive CD4+ T cells, fewer expanded clones and increased TCR diversity were shown by the long-lived group, suggesting age selection. Estimates of total diversity from one million sequenced T cells were regarded as lower bounds and underestimates. Since profiling was done on bulk unsorted PBMCs, naive and antigen-experienced compartments could not be conclusively compared. A strong correlation was found between observed TCR beta diversity and the percentage of naive T cells measured by flow cytometry.

For this clonotype: The clone's antigen remains unknown. Per-nucleotide qualities are absent, and no much larger clonotype sits a single base away.

Systemically healthy Caucasian individuals from Russia, some 40 in total and aged about 6 to 100 years, were included as donors. About 9.8 milliliters of peripheral blood were drawn from each donor into EDTA-treated Vacutainer tubes. Ficoll-Paque density-gradient centrifugation was used to isolate PBMCs, with at least 6.5 million per sample. Trizol reagent was used to extract total RNA from the PBMCs, yielding at least 6 micrograms per sample. For every donor, an aliquot of PBMCs went through flow cytometry to measure the percentages of naive CD45RAhigh/CD27high T cells. Libraries came from 5' RACE. Reads for this sample came from an Illumina HiSeq 2500. A second roughly 7 to 11 cycle PCR used a sample-barcoded 5' primer and a J-beta primer mix. Each TCR beta cDNA molecule received a unique molecular identifier from a template-switch 5' adaptor carrying 12 random nucleotides. Each sample yielded at least 2.5 million CDR3-containing paired-end reads. The Mint cDNA synthesis kit, primed by a TRBC-specific oligonucleotide, was used to synthesize first-strand cDNA from all RNA. All cDNA was treated with uracil-DNA glycosylase and then went through a first 18-cycle PCR with the universal primers M1SS and BC2_uni_R. The original methods were these. Each sample was normalized by randomly selecting 1 million high-quality reads, each carrying a distinct molecular identifier. Reads sharing molecular identifiers were discarded rather than binned into consensus sequences. MiTCR, set to a Q25 quality threshold and the strictest error-elimination algorithm, was used for CDR3 identification, clonotype clustering and error correction. Lower-bound total TCR beta diversity was estimated with a nonparametric unseen species model using Euler transformation. TCRdb reran the public reads through fastp at Q25 and MiXCR, keeping productive beta chains. Entries are consolidated by CDR3 protein sequence, retaining the most common genes and DNA. TCRdb's processing, not the authors' own work, is the source of the V and J calls. This sample lists about a million distinct CDR3 sequences; around 48% were detected once. The ten largest clonotypes hold about an eighth of the sample.

Specimen: blood. The source is a man between 25 and 39 years old in good health.

The CDR3 region: CASRWSGGASTDTQYF. The bases are TGTGCCAGCAGATGGAGCGGGGGGGCTAGCACAGATACGCAGTATTTT. The chain links TRBV12-3 or TRBV12-4 with TRBJ2-3, with TRBD2 matching 10 junction bases. From the cysteine up to the phenylalanine, the CDR3 has a length of 16 residues. Only CDR3 DNA remains: 48 bases, in frame from the first base. V lost 6 bases and J lost 0 bases, and the count of bases not matched to a germline gene is 6.